A single sample is the source of the 26 T cell receptor beta chains below, sequenced in a study of T cells in Graves' hyperthyroidism and ophthalmopathy. Template material for amplifying TCR beta CDR3 regions consisted of RNA transcripts. A first-round RT-PCR of the TCR CDR3 used the HTBI primer set. Via MiXCR, TCRdb re-called the multiplex PCR reads, giving one row per CDR3 protein. This sample carries under 550,000 distinct CDR3 sequences, just under 20% of them seen once, and the ten largest clones take approximately 50%. Material: blood. These receptors came from a man aged 35-49 years with Graves' ophthalmopathy.

The chain has TRBV15 and TRBJ1-5; D gene unclear. This CDR3 contains 16 residues. The V gene lost 6 bases and the J gene lost 5 bases, with 20 bases spanning the gap. Germline CDR1 is LNHNV and CDR2 is YYDKDF (reference sequence). The CDR3 spells CATSNPSGSPHQPQHF. CDR3 DNA sequence: TGTGCCACCAGTAACCCCTCGGGCAGCCCTCATCAGCCCCAGCATTTT.

The chain combines TRBV27 with TRBJ1-5, with D tentatively TRBD1 (6 bases). Trimming shortened V by 6 bases and J by 8 bases, and 17 bases separated the two germline ends. The CDR3 spans 14 residues. Germline CDR1 MNHEY, CDR2 SMNVEV (reference sequence). The CDR3 nucleotides read TGTGCCAGCAGCGCGGGGGGCCCCCTTGAGCCCCAGCATTTT. Translated: CASSAGGPLEPQHF.

The sample holds a few counts of this clonotype. The chain's CDR3 is CASSIKRGRMANYGYTF. In nucleotides, the CDR3 is TGTGCCAGTAGTATCAAGCGGGGCCGCATGGCTAACTATGGCTACACCTTC. J is TRBJ1-2 and V is TRBV19, with a possible D match to TRBD1 (5 bases). The V gene lost 3 bases and the J gene lost 0 bases, with 17 bases spanning the gap. The CDR3 consists of 17 residues. Germline V lookup: CDR1 LNHDA, CDR2 SQIVND (reference sequence).

This clonotype was observed at least ten times. The chain carries TRBV2 and TRBJ2-3, with D unclear. The germline V gene has CDR1 SNHLY and CDR2 FYNNEI. Trimming shortened V by 6 bases and J by 6 bases, and 4 bases separated the two germline ends. This CDR3 comprises 10 residues. CDR3 region: CASSDDTQYF. Written as DNA, the CDR3 is TGTGCCAGCAGCGACGATACGCAGTATTTT.

Written as DNA, the CDR3 is TGCAGCGTCCTCTTCAACTCTGGAAACACCATATATTTT. Translating it yields CSVLFNSGNTIYF. The chain couples TRBV29-1 to TRBJ1-3; the D is unclear. This CDR3 region has 13 residues. CDR1 is SQVTM and CDR2 is ANQGSEA in the germline V gene. The V end lost 6 bases, the J end lost 0 bases, and 9 bases lay between the germline ends.

The chain uses TRBV7-8 and TRBJ2-3; D is perhaps TRBD2 (7 bases). V lost 1 base, J lost 14 bases, and 13 bases lay in between. The CDR3 length is 12 residues. CDR1 is SGHVS and CDR2 is FQNEAQ in the germline V gene. The CDR3 spells CASSLDVGGPYF. The DNA of the CDR3 is TGTGCCAGCAGCTTAGATGTGGGGGGGCCGTATTTT.

This clonotype was counted ten times or more. V usage is TRBV20-1 and J usage is TRBJ2-7; perhaps D is TRBD1 or TRBD2 (6 bases each). The CDR3 has 16 residues. Germline CDR1 and CDR2: DFQATT and SNEGSKA (reference sequence). The V end was cut by 2 bases, the J end by 6 bases, with 23 bases between. The CDR3 reads CSARFGGARGPTEQYF. The CDR3 DNA is TGCAGTGCTAGATTTGGGGGCGCGCGGGGTCCGACCGAGCAGTACTTC.

This clonotype was seen a handful of times. This CDR3 is CSASVDGYGYTF. The DNA for the CDR3 is TGCAGTGCCTCGGTGGACGGCTATGGCTACACCTTC. The chain carries TRBV20-1 and TRBJ1-2; D is ambiguous. This CDR3 has 12 amino acids. V lost 6 bases, J lost 4 bases, and 12 bases lay in between. Germline V lookup: CDR1 DFQATT, CDR2 SNEGSKA (reference sequence).

The chain couples TRBV5-1 to TRBJ2-5; TRBD1 or TRBD2 may be the D gene (6 bases each). Germline V gene sequence: CDR1 SGHRS, CDR2 YFSETQ. Trimming removed 0 bases at V and 5 bases at J, with 14 bases between. The length of the CDR3 is 15 residues. The CDR3 region is CASSLVGGLMETQYF. The CDR3 bases are TGCGCCAGCAGCTTGGTGGGGGGCTTAATGGAGACCCAGTACTTC.

The CDR3 spells CSAYPESIPNTEAFF. The CDR3 nucleotides are TGCAGTGCCTACCCCGAATCCATCCCGAACACTGAAGCTTTCTTT. The chain uses TRBV20-1 and TRBJ1-1, with D unclear. Trimming left V 6 bases short and J 1 base short, with 18 bases between. The CDR3 contains 15 residues. Germline V CDR1 and CDR2: DFQATT, SNEGSKA (reference sequence).

This clonotype was detected many times. V usage is TRBV7-2 and J usage is TRBJ2-2; 10 nucleotides align to TRBD1. The CDR3 is 15 amino acids. Germline trimming cut 3 bases from V and 6 bases from J; bases unmatched to any gene: 4. CDR1 and CDR2 (germline): SGHTA, FQGNSA. CDR3 region: CASSLGGQGAGELFF. CDR3 in DNA: TGTGCCAGCAGCTTGGGTGGACAGGGGGCCGGGGAGCTGTTTTTT.

The chain links TRBV9 to TRBJ2-7; D unclear. This CDR3 has 12 residues. In germline, CDR1 is SGDLS, CDR2 YYNGEE. Trimming shortened V by 5 bases and J by 6 bases, and 12 bases separated the two germline ends. The CDR3 sequence: CASRSLRSEQYF. The DNA for the CDR3 is TGTGCCAGCAGGTCCCTCCGGAGCGAGCAGTACTTC.

Of note for this clonotype: One end of the junction fails to match germline, which may point to a read error. This chain joins TRBV7-8 and TRBJ2-1; D unresolved. The germline CDR1 and CDR2 sequences are SGHVS and FQNEAQ. The CDR3 is 15 amino acids. DNA of the CDR3: TGTGCCAGCAGCTTAGACAGCTATTCCTTCAATGAGCAGTTCTTC. Translated, it gives CASSLDSYSFNEQFF.

V and J are TRBV7-2 and TRBJ1-5, with TRBD1 as a possible D gene (6 bases). The CDR3 loop spans 14 amino acids. V lost 5 bases to trimming and J lost 2 bases, with 10 bases between them. Germline CDR1 and CDR2: SGHTA and FQGNSA. The CDR3 loop is CASSRTAGNQPQHF. The DNA for the CDR3 is TGTGCCAGCAGCCGGACAGCTGGCAATCAGCCCCAGCATTTT.

The genes are TRBV5-1 and TRBJ2-7; a possible D gene is TRBD2 (6 bases). Germline V CDR1 and CDR2: SGHRS, YFSETQ. The CDR3 covers 15 residues. V lost 3 bases and J 6 bases, leaving 19 bases between the germline ends. The CDR3 sequence: CASSWDGASALEQYF. The CDR3 DNA sequence: TGCGCCAGCAGCTGGGACGGAGCTAGCGCACTCGAGCAGTACTTC. The full variable domain, its missing parts supplied by reference TRBV5-1 and TRBJ2-7, is KAGVTQTPRYLIKTRGQQVTLSCSPISGHRSVSWYQQTPGQGLQFLFEYFSETQRNKGNFPGRFSGRQFSNSRSEMNVSTLELGDSALYLCASSWDGASALEQYFGPGTRLTVT.

This sequence joins TRBV6-1 and TRBJ1-2, with unresolved D. Germline CDR1 reads MNHNS; CDR2 reads SASEGT. V lost 6 bases and J lost 7, with 12 bases in between. The CDR3 is 12 residues long. CDR3 nucleotide sequence: TGTGCCAGCAGGCAAGGCACTGCTGGCTACACCTTC. Translated, it gives CASRQGTAGYTF.

This clonotype was counted a few times. The V and J genes are TRBV30 and TRBJ1-3; D uncertain. This CDR3 has 11 amino acids. Germline CDR1 and CDR2: GTSNPN and SVGIG (reference sequence). The V and J ends lost 5 bases and 4 bases respectively, with 6 bases between them. CDR3 bases: TGTGCCTGGTGGCCCGGAAACACCATATATTTT. It encodes CAWWPGNTIYF.

This clonotype occurred many times. This chain links TRBV7-9 with TRBJ2-3, with D maybe TRBD2 (5 bases). Germline assignment: CDR1 SEHNR and CDR2 FQNEAQ (reference sequence). Trimming cost V 5 bases and J 0 bases, with 12 bases left between them. The CDR3 loop spans 15 amino acids. The CDR3 bases are TGTGCCAGCAGCCCCGAGGGCCTTAGCACAGATACGCAGTATTTT. Translating it yields CASSPEGLSTDTQYF.

There are many counts of this clonotype. The chain employs TRBV6-1 and TRBJ1-2; D is undetermined. CDR3 length: 12 residues. Germline V gives CDR1 MNHNS, CDR2 SASEGT. V shed 6 bases and J shed 8 bases, with 13 bases lying between them. CDR3 sequence: CASSSGGWGYTF. In DNA form, the CDR3 reads TGTGCCAGCAGCTCGGGAGGATGGGGCTACACCTTC.

This clonotype came up a few times. The chain is built from TRBV5-1 and TRBJ2-3; weak D call: TRBD2 (6 bases). Looked up from germline, CDR1 is SGHRS and CDR2 is YFSETQ. There are 14 residues in the CDR3. V lost 4 bases and J 6 bases, leaving 15 bases between the germline ends. This CDR3 reads CASSPGLRQDTQYF. The CDR3 region has the DNA TGCGCCAGCAGCCCCGGACTACGACAGGATACGCAGTATTTT.

This clonotype was detected many times. The chain recombines TRBV30 with TRBJ1-4; TRBD1 might be the D (6 bases). The CDR3 runs to 16 residues. The V and J ends lost 2 bases and 3 bases respectively, with 16 bases between them. Per germline, CDR1 GTSNPN and CDR2 SVGIG (reference sequence). The CDR3 protein is CAWSKRGIRSNEKLFF. CDR3 sequence (DNA): TGTGCCTGGAGTAAGAGGGGGATAAGGTCTAATGAAAAACTGTTTTTT.

This clonotype was recorded many times. The chain employs TRBV7-8 and TRBJ2-2; TRBD2 might be the D (6 bases). Trimming removed 1 base from V and 0 bases from J, with 9 bases in between. The CDR3 loop spans 16 amino acids. Germline loops: CDR1 SGHVS, CDR2 FQNEAQ. The CDR3 DNA sequence: TGTGCCAGCAGCTTAGTGGGGACTGCGAACACCGGGGAGCTGTTTTTT. Amino acids: CASSLVGTANTGELFF.

This clonotype was picked up many times. The gene calls are TRBV2 and TRBJ2-1; perhaps TRBD2 as D (7 bases). The length of the CDR3 is 16 residues. The germline V gene has CDR1 SNHLY and CDR2 FYNNEI. CDR3 nucleotide sequence: TGTGCAGTTCAATCGGGGGGCGCTAAGCCCTACAATGAGCAGTTCTTC. Protein product: CAVQSGGAKPYNEQFF.

This clonotype was observed a few times. The rearrangement uses TRBV27 and TRBJ2-7; D gene unclear. CDR1 is MNHEY, CDR2 SMNVEV, per germline (reference sequence). The CDR3 totals 13 residues. V was clipped by 5 bases and J by 1 base, with 9 bases between them. This CDR3 is CASSPIQSYEQYF. The CDR3 nucleotides are TGTGCCAGCAGTCCAATCCAGTCCTACGAGCAGTACTTC.

This clonotype was counted between two and nine times. The chain is built from TRBV24-1 and TRBJ2-1; TRBD2 is a possible D gene (6 bases). V lost 5 bases and J lost 13, with 11 bases in between. Per germline, CDR1 KGHDR and CDR2 SFDVKD. The CDR3 consists of 11 residues. CDR3 in amino acids: CATSAGGTQFF. DNA for the CDR3: TGTGCCACCAGTGCCGGCGGGACTCAGTTCTTC.

This clonotype was recorded many times. The chain uses TRBV5-1 and TRBJ2-1; tentatively, D is TRBD2 (5 bases). V shed 4 bases and J shed 0 bases, with 20 bases lying between them. CDR3 size: 18 residues. Germline V gives CDR1 SGHRS, CDR2 YFSETQ. CDR3 region: CASSGPPLAESSYNEQFF. The CDR3 coding sequence is TGCGCCAGCAGCGGCCCCCCTCTAGCCGAGAGCTCCTACAATGAGCAGTTCTTC. Supplemented by reference TRBV5-1 and TRBJ2-1, the full variable domain reads KAGVTQTPRYLIKTRGQQVTLSCSPISGHRSVSWYQQTPGQGLQFLFEYFSETQRNKGNFPGRFSGRQFSNSRSEMNVSTLELGDSALYLCASSGPPLAESSYNEQFFGPGTRLTVL.